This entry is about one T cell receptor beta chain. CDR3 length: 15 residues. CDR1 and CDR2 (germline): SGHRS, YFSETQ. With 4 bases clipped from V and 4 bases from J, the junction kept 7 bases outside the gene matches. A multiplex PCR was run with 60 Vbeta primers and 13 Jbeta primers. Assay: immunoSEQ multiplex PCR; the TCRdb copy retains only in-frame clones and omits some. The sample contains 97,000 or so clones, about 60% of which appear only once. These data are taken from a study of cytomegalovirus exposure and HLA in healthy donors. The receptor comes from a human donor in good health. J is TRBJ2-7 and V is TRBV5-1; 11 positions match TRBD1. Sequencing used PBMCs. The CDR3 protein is CASSGGQGAIYEQYF. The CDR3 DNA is TGCGCCAGCAGCGGAGGACAGGGGGCGATATACGAGCAGTACTTC.